Each of the 7 T cell receptor beta chains below was sequenced from the same sample in a study of PD-1 blockade in classical Hodgkin lymphoma. Each and every patient relapsed after autologous stem cell transplantation, and patients got differing brentuximab vedotin exposure. This table comes from immunoSEQ multiplex PCR, and its TCRdb copy is limited to in-frame clones, with some not included. Found here are 40,000 to 50,000 clones, around 87% of them singletons; the top ten hold 5.5%. Sequencing was performed on peripheral blood mononuclear cells (PBMCs), taken before the second cycle of nivolumab. The origin of the receptors is a human donor with classical Hodgkin lymphoma.

The sample holds a few counts of this clone. The chain joins TRBV7-2 to TRBJ2-7; maybe TRBD1 (6 bases). The CDR3 is made up of 15 amino acids. V shed 1 base and J shed 5 bases, with 15 bases lying between them. Germline V CDR1 and CDR2: SGHTA, FQGNSA. The CDR3 DNA reads as TGTGCCAGCAGCTTAGATGGGACAACAGGGAACGAGCAGTACTTC. Its protein product is CASSLDGTTGNEQYF.

The gene calls are TRBV28 and TRBJ1-2; D may be TRBD1 (5 bases). The CDR3 sequence is 14 residues long. Germline CDR1 and CDR2: MDHEN and SYDVKM. V was shortened by 3 bases and J by 2 bases, with 10 bases between the two germline ends. The CDR3 is CASSFTGQNYGYTF. The CDR3 nucleotides read TGTGCCAGCAGTTTTACGGGGCAGAACTATGGCTACACCTTC.

The chain recombines TRBV28 with TRBJ2-3; 10 bases line up with TRBD2. There are 16 residues in the CDR3. CDR1 and CDR2 from the germline V gene are MDHEN and SYDVKM. The ends lost 3 bases at V and 2 bases at J; junction bases unmatched: 5. CDR3 sequence: CASSFPAGGNTDTQYF. The CDR3 DNA is TGTGCCAGCAGTTTTCCAGCGGGGGGGAACACAGATACGCAGTATTTT.

This clone has only a few counts. The chain carries TRBV19 and TRBJ2-6; TRBD2 aligns across 10 bases. V shed 7 bases, J shed 2 bases, and the junction held 5 bases outside the gene matches. From germline, CDR1 is LNHDA and CDR2 SQIVND (reference sequence). The CDR3 contains 16 residues. The CDR3 protein is CASKRAGGTGANVLTF. CDR3 sequence (DNA): TGTGCCAGTAAACGAGCGGGAGGGACTGGGGCCAACGTCCTGACTTTC.

In DNA, the CDR3 is TGTGCCATCAGTGATAGGGACAGGGGGCTGAATGAGCAGTTCTTC. Amino acid sequence: CAISDRDRGLNEQFF. This chain joins TRBV10-3 and TRBJ2-1; 12 bases are a match to TRBD1. Germline values: CDR1 ENHRY, CDR2 SYGVKD. This CDR3 spans 15 amino acids. J lost 7 bases, V lost 3 bases, and 4 bases had no gene match.

V and J are TRBV9 and TRBJ1-1; D might be TRBD1 (5 bases). The CDR3 is made up of 14 amino acids. Germline-derived CDR1 and CDR2 are SGDLS and YYNGEE. Trimming took 0 bases from V and 6 from J, leaving 12 bases between them. CDR3 amino acids: CASSVGVGASEAFF. In DNA, the CDR3 is TGTGCCAGCAGCGTAGGGGTTGGGGCCTCTGAAGCTTTCTTT.

V and J are TRBV4-1 and TRBJ1-2; no firm D call. CDR3 size: 16 residues. Germline V CDR1 and CDR2: MGHRA, YSYEKL. Trimming left V 0 bases short and J 0 bases short, with 11 bases between. Here the CDR3 reads CASSQDRWITNYGYTF. The CDR3 bases are TGCGCCAGCAGCCAAGATCGTTGGATAACTAACTATGGCTACACCTTC.